Listed below are T cell receptor beta chains from one sample, sequenced in a study of cytomegalovirus exposure and HLA in healthy donors. The data were produced by immunoSEQ multiplex PCR, yet TCRdb's version contains in-frame clones alone and is incomplete. The sample has 120,000 to 150,000 clones, around 80% seen once. The sequenced material came from PBMCs. These receptors were collected from a woman aged 30 to 39 in good health and CMV-seronegative. CDR3s include the opening cysteine and the closing phenylalanine or tryptophan. D genes are given only for firm matches. Size values are once, few and many counts, or a class for expanded clones, and some rows have none.

V: TRBV6-6; D: -; J: TRBJ1-6; size: -; DNA: TGTGCCAGCAGTTACGCGGACAAGATGAATTCACCCCTCCACTTT; CDR3: CASSYADKMNSPLHF
V: TRBV29-1; D: TRBD2; J: TRBJ2-1; size: once; DNA: TGCAGCGTTGTCGGGACTAGCGGGACCAGCTCCTACAATGAGCAGTTCTTC; CDR3: CSVVGTSGTSSYNEQFF
V: TRBV9; D: -; J: TRBJ2-2; size: -; DNA: TGTGCCAGCAGGTCCCTCCCGAACACCGGGGAGCTGTTTTTT; CDR3: CASRSLPNTGELFF
V: TRBV28; D: TRBD2; J: TRBJ2-1; size: -; DNA: TGTGCCAGCAGCCGCCTTAGCGGGAGGGCCTACAATGAGCAGTTCTTC; CDR3: CASSRLSGRAYNEQFF
V: TRBV19; D: TRBD1; J: TRBJ2-1; size: -; DNA: TGTGCCAGTCAGGGGGTTGGACGTACCAATGAGCAGTTCTTC; CDR3: CASQGVGRTNEQFF
V: TRBV18; D: TRBD1; J: TRBJ1-5; size: -; DNA: TGTGCCAGCTCACGGACAGGGGGGAATCAGCCCCAGCATTTT; CDR3: CASSRTGGNQPQHF
V: TRBV28; D: -; J: TRBJ2-7; size: -; DNA: TGTGCCAGCAGACGCCGACGAGGGAGTGCCTACGAGCAGTACTTC; CDR3: CASRRRRGSAYEQYF
V: TRBV7-6; D: TRBD2; J: TRBJ2-7; size: -; DNA: TGTGCCAGCAGCTTCGCTAGCGGGAGATACGAGCAGTACTTC; CDR3: CASSFASGRYEQYF
V: TRBV19; D: TRBD1; J: TRBJ2-7; size: -; DNA: TGTGCCAGTAGTATCTCCGGGACAGCACCCTACGAGCAGTACTTC; CDR3: CASSISGTAPYEQYF
V: TRBV4-1; D: TRBD1; J: TRBJ2-3; size: -; DNA: TGCGCCAGCAGCCCGGGACAGGGGGCGAGTGGAAGCACAGATACGCAGTATTTT; CDR3: CASSPGQGASGSTDTQYF
V: TRBV5-1; D: TRBD2; J: TRBJ2-2; size: -; DNA: TGCGCCAGCAGCTTGGGCCTAGCGGGACTCTACACCGGGGAGCTGTTTTTT; CDR3: CASSLGLAGLYTGELFF
V: TRBV27; D: TRBD1; J: TRBJ1-2; size: -; DNA: TGTGCCAGCAGTTCACGGACAGGGGAGGGTGGCTACACCTTC; CDR3: CASSSRTGEGGYTF
V: TRBV5-4; D: TRBD1; J: TRBJ2-7; size: -; DNA: TGTGCCAGCAGCTTGGACAGGGGGACTTTCTACGAGCAGTACTTC; CDR3: CASSLDRGTFYEQYF
V: TRBV4-3; D: TRBD1; J: TRBJ2-3; size: -; DNA: TGCGCCAGCAGCCAAGTAGTCGGGACAGGTGCTTCAGATACGCAGTATTTT; CDR3: CASSQVVGTGASDTQYF
V: TRBV7-9; D: TRBD1; J: TRBJ1-2; size: -; DNA: TGTTCCAGCAGCTTAGAGGGGGCGCGGGGCTACACCTTC; CDR3: CSSSLEGARGYTF
V: TRBV5-4; D: -; J: TRBJ1-6; size: -; DNA: TGTGCCAGCAGCTTGACTGGCTCCTATAATTCACCCCTCCACTTT; CDR3: CASSLTGSYNSPLHF
V: TRBV18; D: TRBD1; J: TRBJ2-1; size: -; DNA: TGTGCCAGCTCACCTGGACAGGGCTCCTACAATGAGCAGTTCTTC; CDR3: CASSPGQGSYNEQFF
V: TRBV19; D: TRBD1; J: TRBJ1-5; size: few; DNA: TGTGCCAGTAGCCCCTACGACAGGGGTAGCAATCAGCCCCAGCATTTT; CDR3: CASSPYDRGSNQPQHF
V: TRBV9; D: TRBD1; J: TRBJ1-2; size: -; DNA: TGTGCCAGCAGCGTGGGGGGGAGGACAGGGTGGGGCTACACCTTC; CDR3: CASSVGGRTGWGYTF
V: TRBV6-4; D: TRBD1; J: TRBJ1-2; size: -; DNA: TGTGCCAGCAGTGACTCCGGGACAGGATCCCCCCGGAGGGGCTACACCTTC; CDR3: CASSDSGTGSPRRGYTF
V: TRBV6-1; D: TRBD1; J: TRBJ1-1; size: -; DNA: TGTGCCAGCAGTGAAGCCTGGACAGGGGGCAGAACTGAAGCTTTCTTT; CDR3: CASSEAWTGGRTEAFF
V: TRBV7-6; D: -; J: TRBJ2-1; size: -; DNA: TGTGCCAGCAGCTTAGCGCTCGGGTCGGGCAATGAGCAGTTCTTC; CDR3: CASSLALGSGNEQFF
V: TRBV7-2; D: -; J: TRBJ2-7; size: -; DNA: TGTGCCAGCAGCTTAGGAGACAGCTACGAGCAGTACTTC; CDR3: CASSLGDSYEQYF
V: TRBV7-7; D: -; J: TRBJ1-1; size: -; DNA: TGTGCCAGCAGGGCAATTGGGAGCACTGAAGCTTTCTTT; CDR3: CASRAIGSTEAFF
V: TRBV19; D: -; J: TRBJ2-7; size: -; DNA: TGTGCCAGTAGTATAGCCAGGGACTCCTACGAGCAGTACTTC; CDR3: CASSIARDSYEQYF
V: TRBV4-1; D: TRBD2; J: TRBJ2-7; size: few; DNA: TGCGCCAGCAGCCAAACTAGCGGGAGGCCCCGGGAGCAGTACTTC; CDR3: CASSQTSGRPREQYF
V: TRBV11-1; D: -; J: TRBJ2-5; size: few; DNA: TGTGCCAGCAGCTTAGACAGTGGTTACCAAGAGACCCAGTACTTC; CDR3: CASSLDSGYQETQYF
V: TRBV2; D: -; J: TRBJ1-1; size: -; DNA: TGTGCCAGCAGTGGAAGCGGCAGGGGCGGTGAAGCTTTCTTT; CDR3: CASSGSGRGGEAFF